The present T cell receptor beta chain was sequenced within a study of blood T cell repertoires in COVID-19. Study summary: Collection of acute and convalescent COVID-19 samples took place in the United States, Italy and Spain.

The germline V gene has CDR1 KGHSH and CDR2 LQKENI. V lost 3 bases and J lost 6, with 9 bases in between. CDR3 size: 13 residues. Methods used by the authors: How many nucleated cells were present was estimated from reference gene primer amplification. Profiling relied on immunoSEQ multiplex PCR, and the TCRdb table lists in-frame clones only, not all of them. V and J calls and clone size follow that table, whereas D and trimming were derived from the DNA. The table lists more than 60,000 clones, around 87% of them singletons. Sequenced: peripheral blood. The source of this sequence is a man between 60 and 70 years old with acute or convalescent COVID-19. V gene TRBV18 combines with J gene TRBJ1-5; D is unclear. CDR3 nucleotides: TGTGCCAGCTCACCGGAGCTTGGTCAGCCCCAGCATTTT. Its translation: CASSPELGQPQHF.